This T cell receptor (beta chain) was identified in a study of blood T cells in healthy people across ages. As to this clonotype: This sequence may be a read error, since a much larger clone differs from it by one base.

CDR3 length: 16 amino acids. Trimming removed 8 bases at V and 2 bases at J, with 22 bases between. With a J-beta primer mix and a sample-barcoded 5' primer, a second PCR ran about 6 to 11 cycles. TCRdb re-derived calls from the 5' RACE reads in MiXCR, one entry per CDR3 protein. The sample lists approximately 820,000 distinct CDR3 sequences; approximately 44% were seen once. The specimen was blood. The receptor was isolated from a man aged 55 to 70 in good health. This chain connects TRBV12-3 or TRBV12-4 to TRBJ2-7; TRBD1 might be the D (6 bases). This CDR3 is CASGKFGTGSPYEQYF. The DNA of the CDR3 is TGTGCCAGCGGGAAGTTTGGTACAGGGAGCCCCTACGAGCAGTACTTC.